This T cell receptor beta chain stems from a study of CDR3 diversity in severe acne. TCRdb fed the PCR reads into MiXCR, producing one record per CDR3 protein. The sample records some 90,000 distinct CDR3 sequences, 49% being singletons. The sequence was collected from a male donor with severe acne vulgaris. Input material: blood.

The CDR3 is CATSVTGANTGELFF. The CDR3, as DNA: TGTGCCACCAGTGTGACCGGGGCGAACACCGGGGAGCTGTTTTTT. The chain joins TRBV24-1 to TRBJ2-2; D is perhaps TRBD2 (5 bases). Trimming pared 5 bases from V and 0 bases from J, leaving 9 bases between. From germline, CDR1 is KGHDR and CDR2 SFDVKD. This CDR3 is built from 15 residues.